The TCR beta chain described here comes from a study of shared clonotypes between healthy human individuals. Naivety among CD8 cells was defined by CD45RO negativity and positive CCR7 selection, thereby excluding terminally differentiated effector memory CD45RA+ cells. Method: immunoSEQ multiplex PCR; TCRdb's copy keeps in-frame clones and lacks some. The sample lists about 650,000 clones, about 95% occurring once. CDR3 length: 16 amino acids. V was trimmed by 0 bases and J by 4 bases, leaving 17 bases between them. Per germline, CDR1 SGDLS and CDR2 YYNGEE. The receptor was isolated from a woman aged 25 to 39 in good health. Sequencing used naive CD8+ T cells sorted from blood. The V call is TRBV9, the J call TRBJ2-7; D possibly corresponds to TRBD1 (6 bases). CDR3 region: CASSVVPAEGVYEQYF. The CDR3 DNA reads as TGTGCCAGCAGCGTAGTTCCTGCAGAGGGGGTATACGAGCAGTACTTC.